This T cell receptor beta chain was obtained from a study of blood T cell repertoires in COVID-19. Study background: Some COVID-19 samples were acute and others convalescent; all came from the United States, Italy and Spain. Sample material is recorded as cDNA or gDNA derived from T cells, B-cell-depleted T cells, or PBMCs.

Only a few counts were recorded for this clone. As handled by the study authors: Researchers report that nucleated cell counts were estimated from reference gene primer amplification. The assay was immunoSEQ multiplex PCR, and TCRdb's table has in-frame clones only and misses some. Clonal size and the V and J genes are those of that table, whereas D and trimming came from the DNA. Of 180,000 or so clones listed, approximately 85% were seen once; the top ten hold almost 5%. Trimming removed 11 bases at V and 4 bases at J, with 23 bases between. Germline CDR1 is MNHNY and CDR2 is SVGAGI (reference sequence). This CDR3 is built from 15 residues.

This TCR was recovered from a woman of 80 years or more with acute or convalescent COVID-19. The genes are TRBV6-6 and TRBJ2-5; TRBD2 might be the D (6 bases). Sequencing was done on a sample of peripheral blood. The CDR3 protein is CAAGRGMGVGETQYF. CDR3 in DNA: TGTGCCGCCGGGCGGGGAATGGGGGTCGGAGAGACCCAGTACTTC.